Below, 6 T cell receptor beta chains from the same sample are listed, as sequenced in a study of cytomegalovirus exposure and HLA in healthy donors. It was with 60 Vbeta and 13 Jbeta primers that the PCR ran. Sequencing used immunoSEQ multiplex PCR; TCRdb keeps in-frame clones, though not all of them. The sample holds about 160,000 clones; roughly 82% are singletons and the top ten take nearly 6.5%. The specimen was PBMCs. The receptor source for this set is a man aged 50 to 59 in good health and CMV-seropositive.

This chain uses TRBV7-2 with TRBJ2-5; possibly TRBD2 for D (5 bases). Germline V CDR1 and CDR2: SGHTA, FQGNSA. The CDR3 covers 14 residues. V gave up 1 base and J gave up 7 bases, with 13 bases separating them. The DNA for the CDR3 is TGTGCCAGCAGCTTAGTAACAGCCGAGGGGACCCAGTACTTC. It translates to CASSLVTAEGTQYF.

This clone showed up just a few times. The CDR3 bases are TGTGCCAGCAGCTCCGGAGGGGGGGGCCTAAGGACCCAGTACTTC. It translates to CASSSGGGGLRTQYF. V and J are TRBV5-4 and TRBJ2-5; TRBD2 might be the D (7 bases). The CDR3 loop spans 15 amino acids. CDR1 SGHNT and CDR2 YYREEE come from the germline V gene (reference sequence). The V end lost 3 bases, the J end lost 7 bases, and 19 bases lay between the germline ends.

CDR3 bases: TGTGCCAGCAGCCCCCGACAGGAAGCGAACACCGGGGAGCTGTTTTTT. It codes for CASSPRQEANTGELFF. This chain connects TRBV9 to TRBJ2-2; perhaps TRBD1 as D (6 bases). The V end was cut by 4 bases, the J end by 0 bases, with 13 bases between. This CDR3 has 16 residues. From germline, CDR1 is SGDLS and CDR2 YYNGEE.

The V and J genes are TRBV5-6 and TRBJ1-2, with 8 bases matching TRBD1. J lost 8 bases, V lost 4 bases, and 4 bases had no gene match. There are 12 residues in the CDR3. Germline V gene data show CDR1 as SGHDT and CDR2 as YYEEEE. In nucleotides, the CDR3 is TGTGCCAGCAGCCTACAGGGGGGAGGCTACACCTTC. It is translated as CASSLQGGGYTF.

The chain has TRBV4-1 and TRBJ2-1, with TRBD1 matching 7 bases. CDR1 and CDR2 (germline): MGHRA, YSYEKL. V was clipped by 1 base and J by 0 bases; unmatched bases: 3. The CDR3 covers 16 residues. The CDR3 nucleotides are TGCGCCAGCAGCCAAGTGACAGGGAGCTCCTACAATGAGCAGTTCTTC. The encoded protein is CASSQVTGSSYNEQFF.

The gene calls are TRBV6-4 and TRBJ1-2; D not certain. The length of the CDR3 is 12 residues. Germline V gene data show CDR1 as MRHNA and CDR2 as SNTAGT. With 0 bases removed from V and 8 bases from J, the gap between germline ends came to 7 bases. The CDR3 reads CASSDSFGGYTF. The CDR3 coding sequence is TGTGCCAGCAGTGACTCGTTCGGGGGCTACACCTTC.